The T cell receptor beta chain under discussion was sequenced for a study of blood T cell repertoires in COVID-19. Authors' processing steps: The assay estimated nucleated cells by amplifying reference gene primers. TCRdb's copy holds only in-frame clones and misses some; the assay was immunoSEQ multiplex PCR. That table supplies the V and J calls and clone size; D and trimming were determined from the DNA. The top ten hold approximately 6.5% of the sample, which has around 53,000 clones, 85% to 90% seen once. Trimming at V came to 6 bases and at J to 1 base, leaving 12 bases not matched to a gene. The CDR3 sequence is 16 residues long. The germline gives CDR1 MDHEN, CDR2 SYDVKM.

The sequenced sample consisted of peripheral blood. This TCR was recovered from a woman aged 55-69 years with COVID-19, enrolled during active disease. The rearrangement uses TRBV28 and TRBJ2-7, with 7 bases matching TRBD2. CDR3 sequence: CASSFETSVQSYEQYF. In DNA, the CDR3 is TGTGCCAGCAGCTTCGAAACTAGCGTACAATCCTACGAGCAGTACTTC.